What follows are 27 T cell receptor beta chains derived from one specimen sequenced in a study of blood T cells in healthy people across ages. Sample-barcoded 5' priming and a J-beta primer mix drove a second PCR of about 6 to 12 cycles. TCRdb passed the 5' RACE reads through MiXCR, listing each CDR3 protein once. The data hold some 760,000 distinct CDR3 sequences, with approximately 25% observed a single time. These data also formed part of another study, on T cells of mothers and their children.

Sequencing was done on a sample of blood. These receptors originate from a boy younger than 18 in good health.

In this sample, this clonotype turned up a few times. V gene TRBV10-3 combines with J gene TRBJ1-2; 10 bases agree with TRBD1. This CDR3 is built from 16 residues. Per germline, CDR1 ENHRY and CDR2 SYGVKD. V lost 0 bases and J lost 14; bases outside the gene matches: 15. The CDR3 protein is CAISESTLPKDRGLTF. The CDR3 DNA follows: TGTGCCATCAGTGAGTCTACCTTACCCAAAGACAGGGGGCTAACCTTC.

J is TRBJ2-5 and V is TRBV9; 12 positions agree with TRBD1. Germline V gene sequence: CDR1 SGDLS, CDR2 YYNGEE. Unmatched junction bases numbered 8, after V lost 0 bases and J lost 11 bases. The CDR3 has 15 residues. CDR3 residues: CASSVAGQGAQEQYF. As DNA, the CDR3 is TGTGCCAGCAGCGTAGCGGGACAGGGGGCGCAGGAGCAGTACTTC.

This clonotype was recorded at least ten times. This rearrangement joins TRBV7-9 to TRBJ2-7, with D perhaps matching TRBD1 or TRBD2 (5 bases each). Trimming removed 0 bases from V and 0 bases from J, with 12 bases in between. The CDR3 is 16 amino acids. Germline V CDR1 and CDR2: SEHNR, FQNEAQ (reference sequence). The CDR3 sequence: CASSLAVGGNSYEQYF. Written as DNA, the CDR3 is TGTGCCAGCAGCTTAGCCGTTGGGGGAAACTCCTACGAGCAGTACTTC.

A few counts support this clonotype. V and J are TRBV4-2 and TRBJ2-4; no clear D gene. Germline-derived CDR1 and CDR2 are LGHNA and YNFKEQ. Trimming pared 1 base from V and 5 bases from J, leaving 15 bases between. The CDR3 loop spans 16 amino acids. CDR3 loop: CASSQAAPRQQNIQYF. CDR3 DNA sequence: TGTGCCAGCAGCCAAGCCGCCCCCCGACAACAAAACATTCAGTACTTC.

V usage is TRBV14 and J usage is TRBJ2-1; D is possibly TRBD1 (6 bases). Per germline, CDR1 SGHDN and CDR2 FVKESK. The CDR3 length is 15 residues. V lost 5 bases, J lost 3 bases, and 14 bases lay in between. CDR3 residues: CASSYRDGIYNEQFF. The CDR3 coding sequence is TGTGCCAGCAGCTACAGGGACGGGATCTACAATGAGCAGTTCTTC.

The chain carries TRBV20-1 and TRBJ1-3; the match to TRBD1 covers 8 bases. V lost 6 bases to trimming and J lost 7 bases; unmatched junction nucleotides: 8. The CDR3 is 13 residues long. Germline V gives CDR1 DFQATT, CDR2 SNEGSKA (reference sequence). The CDR3 loop is CSARTGSSNTIYF. The CDR3 DNA sequence: TGCAGTGCGAGGACAGGGTCATCGAACACCATATATTTT.

V gene TRBV20-1 combines with J gene TRBJ1-2, with TRBD1 as a possible D gene (5 bases). This CDR3 has 13 amino acids. CDR1 DFQATT and CDR2 SNEGSKA come from the germline V gene (reference sequence). The germline V and J ends were trimmed by 4 bases and 4 bases, with 13 bases remaining between them. CDR3: CSATLGGTYGYTF. CDR3 nucleotide sequence: TGCAGTGCTACCCTTGGGGGGACCTATGGCTACACCTTC.

This clonotype turned up a few times. This chain joins TRBV4-1 and TRBJ2-7; unclear D gene. The end of the DNA fits TRBJ2-1 better, so the J call may be wrong. Germline CDR1 reads MGHRA; CDR2 reads YSYEKL. The length of the CDR3 is 13 residues. This CDR3 reads CASSQAGDNEQFF. The CDR3, as DNA: TGCGCCAGCAGCCAAGCAGGAGACAATGAGCAGTTCTTC.

The genes are TRBV6-6 and TRBJ2-7; the D call may be TRBD1 or TRBD2 (5 bases each). The ends were cut back, 7 bases at V and 2 bases at J, with 12 bases in the middle. Germline CDR1 and CDR2: MNHNY and SVGAGI (reference sequence). This CDR3 contains 13 residues. This chain's CDR3 is CASTGTVAYEQYF. The CDR3 DNA is TGTGCCAGCACCGGGACGGTTGCCTACGAGCAGTACTTC.

In this sample, this clonotype turned up many times. V usage is TRBV29-1 and J usage is TRBJ2-7, with a tentative D call TRBD1 (6 bases). Per germline, CDR1 SQVTM and CDR2 ANQGSEA. The CDR3 covers 13 residues. Trimming stripped 4 bases from V and 0 bases from J, with 10 bases between. DNA for the CDR3: TGCAGCGTTGGGCAGGGGTCCTCCTACGAGCAGTACTTC. It specifies CSVGQGSSYEQYF.

There are many counts of this clonotype. This chain joins TRBV20-1 and TRBJ2-4; D call uncertain. In germline, CDR1 is DFQATT, CDR2 SNEGSKA (reference sequence). Trimming took off 5 bases at V and 0 bases at J, with 20 bases between the two ends. This CDR3 spans 17 amino acids. The CDR3 DNA sequence: TGCAGTGCTCACAGATTAGAAGGAATGCTAGCCAAAAACATTCAGTACTTC. Translating it yields CSAHRLEGMLAKNIQYF.

The V gene is TRBV7-6, the J gene TRBJ2-7; possible D gene TRBD2, 5 bases. Germline CDR1 SGHVS, CDR2 FNYEAQ. V was shortened by 1 base and J by 3 bases, with 10 bases between the two germline ends. This CDR3 comprises 14 residues. As DNA, the CDR3 is TGTGCCAGCAGCTTAGGTCCCGACTACTACGAGCAGTACTTC. It yields the protein CASSLGPDYYEQYF.

This clonotype was counted a few times. Mismatch with germline at one junction end may stem from a read error. The J gene is TRBJ2-5, the V gene TRBV7-8; a possible D gene is TRBD2 (6 bases). Germline CDR1 and CDR2: SGHVS and FQNEAQ. This CDR3 is built from 14 residues. CDR3 amino acids: CVSSLVEGRETQYF. CDR3 nucleotide sequence: TGTGTCAGCAGCTTAGTCGAAGGGAGGGAGACCCAGTACTTC.

The chain links TRBV27 to TRBJ2-7; TRBD1 aligns across 11 bases. Germline V gives CDR1 MNHEY, CDR2 SMNVEV (reference sequence). This CDR3 is 15 amino acids long. V trimming: 2 bases; J trimming: 7 bases; junction bases outside the gene matches: 7. The CDR3 is CASSLNGQGAREQYF. The CDR3 DNA reads as TGTGCCAGCAGTTTAAATGGACAGGGGGCGCGGGAGCAGTACTTC.

This chain uses TRBV12-3 or TRBV12-4 with TRBJ2-1; no firm D call. CDR3 size: 18 residues. With 6 bases removed from V and 1 base from J, the gap between germline ends came to 22 bases. The CDR3 DNA follows: TGTGCCAGCAGGCCCCGACATGGATTGGCCCCGTCCTACAATGAGCAGTTCTTC. Translation: CASRPRHGLAPSYNEQFF.

V gene TRBV4-1 combines with J gene TRBJ2-5, with D tentatively TRBD2 (6 bases). CDR1 is MGHRA, CDR2 YSYEKL, per germline. The V end lost 1 base, the J end lost 2 bases, and 14 bases lay between the germline ends. There are 16 residues in the CDR3. The CDR3 sequence is CASSQVALAPQETQYF. In DNA form, the CDR3 reads TGCGCCAGCAGCCAAGTGGCGCTAGCGCCTCAAGAGACCCAGTACTTC.

The CDR3 DNA reads TGCAGTGCTAGAGAAGGGGCTAGCGGCACAGATACGCAGTATTTT. Amino acids: CSAREGASGTDTQYF. J is TRBJ2-3 and V is TRBV20-1, with D maybe TRBD2 (6 bases). The germline V gene encodes CDR1 DFQATT and CDR2 SNEGSKA (reference sequence). The V gene lost 0 bases and the J gene lost 1 base, with 11 bases spanning the gap. The CDR3 consists of 15 residues.

This clonotype appeared a few times. The V and J genes are TRBV3-1 and TRBJ1-1, with D unclear. Deletions cut 4 bases from V and 0 bases from J, with 6 bases between. The CDR3 extends over 13 amino acids. The V gene's germline CDR1 is LGHDT and CDR2 YNNKEL (reference sequence). The CDR3 DNA sequence: TGTGCCAGCAGCCCGACAATGAACACTGAAGCTTTCTTT. Translation gives CASSPTMNTEAFF.

The gene calls are TRBV7-8 and TRBJ2-7, with 10 bases fitting TRBD2. Germline V lookup: CDR1 SGHVS, CDR2 FQNEAQ. V was pared by 1 base and J by 3 bases, with 3 bases of the junction left unmatched. The CDR3 has 15 residues. DNA for the CDR3: TGTGCCAGCAGCTTAGACGGACTAGCGGACTACGAGCAGTACTTC. It encodes CASSLDGLADYEQYF.

This clonotype has more than one count but fewer than ten. J is TRBJ2-7 and V is TRBV10-3; D not resolved. Germline CDR1 is ENHRY and CDR2 is SYGVKD. CDR3 length equals 11 residues. Trimming took off 4 bases at V and 6 bases at J, with 7 bases between the two ends. The CDR3 DNA is TGTGCCATCAGTGTAGGCGGCGAGCAGTACTTC. Translating gives CAISVGGEQYF.

The chain recombines TRBV27 with TRBJ2-1; D unclear. V was shortened by 2 bases and J by 5 bases, with 7 bases between the two germline ends. Germline V gives CDR1 MNHEY, CDR2 SMNVEV (reference sequence). The CDR3 sequence is 13 residues long. The CDR3 spells CASSLQYHNEQFF. CDR3 DNA sequence: TGTGCCAGCAGTTTACAGTATCACAATGAGCAGTTCTTC.

The CDR3 nucleotides are TGTGCCAGCCTGACAGGGACTGGCTATGGCTACACCTTC. Translated, it gives CASLTGTGYGYTF. The genes are TRBV28 and TRBJ1-2; 7 nucleotides align to TRBD1. The CDR3 is made up of 13 amino acids. V trimming: 8 bases; J trimming: 4 bases; junction bases outside the gene matches: 7. From germline, CDR1 is MDHEN and CDR2 SYDVKM.

The V call is TRBV6-5, the J call TRBJ1-1; 8 bases match TRBD1. Trimming at V came to 6 bases and at J to 10 bases, leaving 13 bases not matched to a gene. Germline-derived CDR1 and CDR2 are MNHEY and SVGAGI. The CDR3 has 14 residues. The CDR3 sequence is CASSQPGTGKGAFF. The CDR3 nucleotides read TGTGCCAGCAGCCAACCCGGGACAGGCAAAGGAGCTTTCTTT.

This clonotype was counted a few times. The chain recombines TRBV20-1 with TRBJ2-5; 10 bases fit TRBD2. There are 15 residues in the CDR3. V shed 5 bases, J shed 5 bases, and the junction held 11 bases outside the gene matches. Germline V gene lookup returns CDR1 DFQATT and CDR2 SNEGSKA (reference sequence). The CDR3 DNA reads TGCAGTGCTTCTAGCGGGGGAGTGGTTGAGGAGACCCAGTACTTC. Amino acids: CSASSGGVVEETQYF.

This clonotype was detected only a few times. The V call is TRBV20-1, the J call TRBJ2-3, with 8 bases that match TRBD2. The CDR3 extends over 14 amino acids. CDR1 is DFQATT, CDR2 SNEGSKA, per germline (reference sequence). Germline trimming cut 5 bases from V and 3 bases from J; bases unmatched to any gene: 7. CDR3 DNA sequence: TGCAGTGCTGCCCGGGGGGGAGGGACAGATACGCAGTATTTT. Translation gives CSAARGGGTDTQYF.

The J gene is TRBJ2-6, the V gene TRBV20-1; 7 bases align to TRBD2. The J segment lost 0 bases and the V segment lost 6 bases, leaving 11 bases of the junction unmatched. The CDR3 has 17 residues. Germline V gene sequence: CDR1 DFQATT, CDR2 SNEGSKA (reference sequence). CDR3 loop: CSAPGGGAPSGANVLTF. In DNA, the CDR3 is TGCAGTGCACCCGGGGGAGGGGCTCCCTCTGGGGCCAACGTCCTGACTTTC.

The chain links TRBV3-1 to TRBJ2-1; no definite D call. CDR3 length: 15 amino acids. Germline CDR1 is LGHDT and CDR2 is YNNKEL (reference sequence). Trimming took 0 bases from V and 8 from J, leaving 14 bases between them. CDR3 sequence: CASSQDRIAWDEQFF. The CDR3 DNA reads TGTGCCAGCAGCCAAGATAGGATCGCTTGGGATGAGCAGTTCTTC.